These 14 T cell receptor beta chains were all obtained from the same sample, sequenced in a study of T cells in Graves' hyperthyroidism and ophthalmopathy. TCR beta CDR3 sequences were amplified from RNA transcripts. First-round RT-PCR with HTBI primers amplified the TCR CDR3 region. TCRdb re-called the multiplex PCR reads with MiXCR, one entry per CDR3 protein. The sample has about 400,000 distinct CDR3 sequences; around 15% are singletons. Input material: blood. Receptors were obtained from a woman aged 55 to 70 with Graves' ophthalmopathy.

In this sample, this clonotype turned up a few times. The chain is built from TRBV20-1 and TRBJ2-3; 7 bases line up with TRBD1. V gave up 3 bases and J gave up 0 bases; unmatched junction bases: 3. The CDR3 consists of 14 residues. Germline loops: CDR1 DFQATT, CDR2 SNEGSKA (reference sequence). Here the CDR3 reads CSASLTGSTDTQYF. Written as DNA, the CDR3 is TGCAGTGCTAGTTTGACAGGGAGCACAGATACGCAGTATTTT.

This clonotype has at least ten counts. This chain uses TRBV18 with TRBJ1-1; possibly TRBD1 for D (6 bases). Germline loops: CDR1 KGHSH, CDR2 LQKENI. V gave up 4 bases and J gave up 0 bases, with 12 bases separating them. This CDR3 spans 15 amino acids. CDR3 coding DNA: TGTGCCAGCTCACTCAACAGGGAAATGAACACTGAAGCTTTCTTT. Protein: CASSLNREMNTEAFF.

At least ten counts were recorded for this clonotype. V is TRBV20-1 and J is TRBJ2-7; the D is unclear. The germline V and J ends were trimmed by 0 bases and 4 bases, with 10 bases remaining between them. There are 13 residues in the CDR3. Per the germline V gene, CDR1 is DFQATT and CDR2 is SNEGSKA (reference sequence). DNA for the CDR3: TGCAGTGCTAGAGATCAAGTAAAATACGAGCAGTACTTC. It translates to CSARDQVKYEQYF.

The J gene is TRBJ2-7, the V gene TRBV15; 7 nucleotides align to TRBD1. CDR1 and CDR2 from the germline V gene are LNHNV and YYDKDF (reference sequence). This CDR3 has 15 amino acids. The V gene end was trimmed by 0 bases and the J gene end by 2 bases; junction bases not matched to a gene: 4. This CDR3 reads CATSRDGTATYEQYF. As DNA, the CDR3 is TGTGCCACCAGCAGAGACGGGACAGCAACCTACGAGCAGTACTTC.

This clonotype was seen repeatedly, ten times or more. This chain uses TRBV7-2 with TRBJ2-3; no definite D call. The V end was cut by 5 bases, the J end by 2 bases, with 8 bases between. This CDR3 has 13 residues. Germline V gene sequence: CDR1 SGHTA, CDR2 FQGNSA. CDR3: CASSPGATDTQYF. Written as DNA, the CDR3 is TGTGCCAGCAGCCCCGGAGCCACAGATACGCAGTATTTT. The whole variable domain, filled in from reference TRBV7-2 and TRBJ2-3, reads GAGVSQSPSNKVTEKGKDVELRCDPISGHTALYWYRQSLGQGLEFLIYFQGNSAPDKSGLPSDRFSAERTGGSVSTLTIQRTQQEDSAVYLCASSPGATDTQYFGPGTRLTVL.

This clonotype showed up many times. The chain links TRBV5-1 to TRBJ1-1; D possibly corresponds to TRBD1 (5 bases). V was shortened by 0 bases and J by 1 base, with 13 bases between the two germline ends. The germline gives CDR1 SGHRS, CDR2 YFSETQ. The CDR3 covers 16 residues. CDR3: CASSLALLGQNTEAFF. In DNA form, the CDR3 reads TGCGCCAGCAGCTTGGCACTTTTGGGGCAGAACACTGAAGCTTTCTTT.

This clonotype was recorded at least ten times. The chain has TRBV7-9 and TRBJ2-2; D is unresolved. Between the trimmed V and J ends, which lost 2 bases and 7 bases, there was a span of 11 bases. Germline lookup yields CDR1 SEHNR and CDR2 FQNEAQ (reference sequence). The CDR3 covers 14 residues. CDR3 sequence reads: CASSLPPLFGELFF. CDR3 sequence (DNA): TGTGCCAGCAGCTTACCCCCACTGTTCGGGGAGCTGTTTTTT.

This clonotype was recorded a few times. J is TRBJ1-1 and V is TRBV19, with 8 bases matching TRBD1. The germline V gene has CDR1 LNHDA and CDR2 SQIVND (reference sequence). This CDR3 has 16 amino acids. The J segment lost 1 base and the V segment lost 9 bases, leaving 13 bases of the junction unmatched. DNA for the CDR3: TGTGCCAGCAACTCGAAGACCGGGACAGGGAACACTGAAGCTTTCTTT. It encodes CASNSKTGTGNTEAFF.

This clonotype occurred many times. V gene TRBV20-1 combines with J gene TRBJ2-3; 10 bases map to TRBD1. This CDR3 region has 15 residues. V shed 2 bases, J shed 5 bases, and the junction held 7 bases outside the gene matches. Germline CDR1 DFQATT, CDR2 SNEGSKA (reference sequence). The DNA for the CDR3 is TGCAGTGCTAGACCCGACAGGGGGCTTGGAGATACGCAGTATTTT. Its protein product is CSARPDRGLGDTQYF.

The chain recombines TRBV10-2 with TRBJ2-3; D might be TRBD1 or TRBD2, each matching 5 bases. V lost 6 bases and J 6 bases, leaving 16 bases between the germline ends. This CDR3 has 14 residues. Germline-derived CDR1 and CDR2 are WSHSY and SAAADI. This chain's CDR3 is CASSPGPREDTQYF. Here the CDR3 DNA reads TGCGCCAGCAGCCCGGGGCCCAGGGAGGATACGCAGTATTTT.

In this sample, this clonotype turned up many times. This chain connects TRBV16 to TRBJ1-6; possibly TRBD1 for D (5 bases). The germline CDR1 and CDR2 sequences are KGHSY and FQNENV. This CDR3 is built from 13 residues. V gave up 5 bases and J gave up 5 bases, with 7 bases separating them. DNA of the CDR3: TGTGCCAGCAGCTTACAGGATAATTCACCCCTCCACTTT. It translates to CASSLQDNSPLHF.

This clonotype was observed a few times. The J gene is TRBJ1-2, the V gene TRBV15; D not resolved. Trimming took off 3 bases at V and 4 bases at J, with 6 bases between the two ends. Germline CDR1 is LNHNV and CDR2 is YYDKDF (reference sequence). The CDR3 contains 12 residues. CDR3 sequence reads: CATSRVTYGYTF. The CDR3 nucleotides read TGTGCCACCAGCAGGGTAACCTATGGCTACACCTTC.

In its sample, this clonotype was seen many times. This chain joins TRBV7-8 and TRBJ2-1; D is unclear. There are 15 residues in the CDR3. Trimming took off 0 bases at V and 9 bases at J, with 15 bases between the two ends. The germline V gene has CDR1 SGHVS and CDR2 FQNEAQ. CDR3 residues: CASSLARVAGGEQFF. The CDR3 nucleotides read TGTGCCAGCAGCTTAGCTCGGGTGGCTGGTGGTGAGCAGTTCTTC.

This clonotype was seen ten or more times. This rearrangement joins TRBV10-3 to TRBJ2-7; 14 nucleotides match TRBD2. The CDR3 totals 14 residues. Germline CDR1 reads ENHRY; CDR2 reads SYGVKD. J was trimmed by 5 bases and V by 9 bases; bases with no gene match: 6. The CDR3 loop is CAIGSGLAGDEQYF. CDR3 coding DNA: TGTGCCATAGGGTCGGGACTAGCGGGAGACGAGCAGTACTTC.